The 14 T cell receptor beta chains in this list originate from one sample, sequenced in a study of CD8+ T cells in alopecia areata. Sequencing templates came from extracted RNA that was reverse transcribed into cDNA. The table came from immunoSEQ multiplex PCR; TCRdb's copy has only in-frame clones and leaves some out. The data hold approximately 29,000 clones, with about 83% observed a single time. Sequenced: NKG2D-low CD8+ T cells sorted from blood. The receptors here all came from a human donor with alopecia areata.

This sequence joins TRBV7-2 and TRBJ2-2; 10 nucleotides agree with TRBD1. Germline loops: CDR1 SGHTA, CDR2 FQGNSA. With V trimmed by 0 bases and J by 4 bases, 5 bases remained unmatched. The CDR3 is 17 amino acids. CDR3 nucleotide sequence: TGTGCCAGCAGCTTAGCCGTGGGACAGGGGTTCACCGGGGAGCTGTTTTTT. This gives the protein CASSLAVGQGFTGELFF.

As to this clone: The sample has other DNA sequences that encode this CDR3 too. This chain uses TRBV7-9 with TRBJ2-3; D not resolved. V was trimmed by 1 base and J by 6 bases, leaving 5 bases between them. CDR3 length: 12 amino acids. Germline V gives CDR1 SEHNR, CDR2 FQNEAQ (reference sequence). The CDR3 protein is CASSLVSDTQYF. The CDR3 nucleotides are TGTGCCAGCAGCTTAGTCAGCGATACGCAGTATTTT.

The chain uses TRBV29-1 and TRBJ2-7, with a tentative D call TRBD1 (5 bases). The CDR3 is 14 residues long. CDR1 SQVTM and CDR2 ANQGSEA come from the germline V gene. Trimming shortened V by 5 bases and J by 2 bases, and 16 bases separated the two germline ends. The CDR3 DNA sequence: TGCAGCGTTCGGAGTCCGCCAGGGACCTACGAGCAGTACTTC. The encoded protein is CSVRSPPGTYEQYF.

The CDR3 protein is CASSPRTSGGDEQFF. CDR3 in DNA: TGCGCCAGCAGCCCTCGGACTAGCGGCGGGGATGAGCAGTTCTTC. The rearrangement links TRBV4-1 to TRBJ2-1; 10 nucleotides align to TRBD2. The V gene's germline CDR1 is MGHRA and CDR2 YSYEKL. The CDR3 spans 15 residues. V lost 4 bases to trimming and J lost 8 bases; unmatched junction nucleotides: 8.

The chain uses TRBV6-5 and TRBJ2-7; 10 nucleotides agree with TRBD1. The CDR3 has 14 amino acids. Germline V gene sequence: CDR1 MNHEY, CDR2 SVGAGI. J lost 4 bases, V lost 5 bases, and 5 bases had no gene match. In DNA, the CDR3 is TGTGCCAGCAGTATTCGGGACAGGGGTTACGAGCAGTACTTC. Protein product: CASSIRDRGYEQYF.

This clone is categorized as medium-sized. The DNA for the CDR3 is TGTGCCAGCAGTGCGACAGACACAGATACGCAGTATTTT. It specifies CASSATDTDTQYF. The chain combines TRBV6-4 with TRBJ2-3; the D gene is possibly TRBD1 (5 bases). The length of the CDR3 is 13 residues. Germline CDR1 MRHNA, CDR2 SNTAGT. V lost 4 bases to trimming and J lost 2 bases, with 7 bases between them.

The CDR3: CASSLGGLATEQYF. The CDR3 DNA follows: TGTGCCAGCAGCCTCGGGGGACTAGCGACCGAGCAGTACTTC. The chain joins TRBV7-6 to TRBJ2-7; 10 nucleotides line up with TRBD2. This CDR3 region has 14 residues. V was clipped by 5 bases and J by 6 bases; unmatched bases: 7. CDR1 and CDR2 from the germline V gene are SGHVS and FNYEAQ.

This rearrangement joins TRBV29-1 to TRBJ2-6; 8 nucleotides agree with TRBD1. CDR1 and CDR2 (germline): SQVTM, ANQGSEA. CDR3 size: 16 residues. J gave up 0 bases and V 6 bases, and 7 bases lay outside the gene matches. The CDR3 nucleotides are TGCAGCGTCGCCGGGACAGGCTCCTCTGGGGCCAACGTCCTGACTTTC. It translates to CSVAGTGSSGANVLTF.

The J gene is TRBJ2-1, the V gene TRBV27, with 10 bases aligning to TRBD2. Trimming removed 6 bases from V and 7 bases from J; junction bases left unmatched: 9. Germline lookup yields CDR1 MNHEY and CDR2 SMNVEV (reference sequence). The CDR3 extends over 15 amino acids. In nucleotides, the CDR3 is TGTGCCAGCAGCAGCTTACTAGCGGGACGGAATGAGCAGTTCTTC. Its translation is CASSSLLAGRNEQFF.

The chain has TRBV7-9 and TRBJ2-7; 11 nucleotides agree with TRBD1. The germline V gene has CDR1 SEHNR and CDR2 FQNEAQ (reference sequence). The CDR3 length is 16 residues. Trimming at V came to 5 bases and at J to 5 bases, leaving 11 bases not matched to a gene. The CDR3 nucleotides are TGTGCCAGCAGCCCCACGACCGGACAGGGGGCCCACGAGCAGTACTTC. It encodes CASSPTTGQGAHEQYF. Together with reference TRBV7-9 and TRBJ2-7, the CDR3 gives the full variable domain: DTGVSQNPRHKITKRGQNVTFRCDPISEHNRLYWYRQTLGQGPEFLTYFQNEAQLEKSRLLSDRFSAERPKGSFSTLEIQRTEQGDSAMYLCASSPTTGQGAHEQYFGPGTRLTVT.

The V and J genes are TRBV25-1 and TRBJ2-2; 10 positions agree with TRBD2. The CDR3 extends over 16 amino acids. Germline V gene lookup returns CDR1 MGHDK and CDR2 SYGVNS. Trimming took 3 bases from V and 3 from J; bases not matched to a gene: 4. CDR3 DNA sequence: TGTGCCAGCAGTGATCCAACTAGCGGGGACACCGGGGAGCTGTTTTTT. Translation: CASSDPTSGDTGELFF.

V usage is TRBV19 and J usage is TRBJ2-1; D remains unclear. The CDR3 runs to 12 residues. From germline, CDR1 is LNHDA and CDR2 SQIVND (reference sequence). Between the trimmed V and J ends, which lost 3 bases and 9 bases, there was a span of 9 bases. CDR3 DNA sequence: TGTGCCAGTAGTATCGCGTCAGGTGAGCAGTTCTTC. This translates into CASSIASGEQFF.

V is TRBV29-1 and J is TRBJ2-3; no clear D gene. V lost 6 bases and J 1 base, leaving 14 bases between the germline ends. Germline-derived CDR1 and CDR2 are SQVTM and ANQGSEA. The CDR3 is 14 amino acids. The CDR3 protein is CSVPPPAGTDTQYF. The DNA for the CDR3 is TGCAGCGTCCCCCCCCCGGCAGGCACAGATACGCAGTATTTT.

The chain is built from TRBV27 and TRBJ2-6, with D perhaps TRBD1 or TRBD2 (5 bases each). V was clipped by 6 bases and J by 2 bases, with 14 bases between them. The CDR3 is 16 residues long. CDR1 and CDR2 from the germline V gene are MNHEY and SMNVEV (reference sequence). Here the CDR3 reads CASSGIGGAGANVLTF. CDR3 in DNA: TGTGCCAGCAGCGGGATTGGGGGTGCTGGGGCCAACGTCCTGACTTTC.